What follows describes a single T cell receptor (beta chain). V was clipped by 5 bases and J by 1 base, with 8 bases between them. The germline CDR1 and CDR2 sequences are MRHNA and SNTAGT. CDR3 length: 14 residues. Assay: immunoSEQ multiplex PCR; the TCRdb copy retains only in-frame clones and omits some. The sample holds roughly 290,000 clones, about 89% seen once. These data come from a study of blood T cell repertoires in COVID-19. The chain combines TRBV6-4 with TRBJ2-2; weak D call: TRBD2 (5 bases). Material for sequencing was peripheral blood. This TCR came from a woman between 45 and 65 years old who had recovered from COVID-19. The CDR3 DNA reads TGTGCCAGCAGTCGGGAAGAGAACACCGGGGAGCTGTTTTTT. This sequence encodes CASSREENTGELFF.